One and the same sample provided the 8 T cell receptor beta chains below, sequenced in a study of control samples from healthy donors and cancer patients. Sequencing was performed with immunoSEQ multiplex PCR; in TCRdb, only in-frame clones are kept and a portion is missing. The data contain some 170,000 clones, 96% of them singletons. The sequenced sample consisted of blood. These receptors were obtained from a woman aged 25 to 39 in good health.

The chain is built from TRBV5-4 and TRBJ2-3, with D unclear. The CDR3 sequence is 13 residues long. Germline loops: CDR1 SGHNT, CDR2 YYREEE (reference sequence). Trimming removed 0 bases at V and 2 bases at J, with 4 bases between. CDR3 bases: TGTGCCAGCAGCTTGGAACCCACAGATACGCAGTATTTT. Translating gives CASSLEPTDTQYF.

The CDR3, as DNA: TGCGCCAGCAGCCAGGGACAGGGAACAACTAATGAAAAACTGTTTTTT. Its translation is CASSQGQGTTNEKLFF. The rearrangement uses TRBV4-1 and TRBJ1-4; 9 bases match TRBD1. Trimming took 3 bases from V and 0 from J; bases not matched to a gene: 2. CDR1 and CDR2 (germline): MGHRA, YSYEKL. The CDR3 has 16 residues.

The V and J genes are TRBV7-3 and TRBJ2-1; 8 nucleotides agree with TRBD1. The germline CDR1 and CDR2 sequences are SGHTA and FQGTGA. Trimming removed 5 bases from V and 5 bases from J; junction bases left unmatched: 2. The CDR3 is 13 residues long. CDR3 protein: CASSATGDNEQFF. The CDR3 DNA sequence: TGTGCCAGCAGCGCGACAGGGGACAATGAGCAGTTCTTC.

The chain's CDR3 is CASSMGTGGNEQFF. The CDR3, as DNA: TGTGCCAGTAGTATGGGGACAGGGGGCAATGAGCAGTTCTTC. V gene TRBV19 combines with J gene TRBJ2-1; 11 bases match TRBD1. After removal of 3 bases from V and 6 bases from J, the junction contained 1 base not matched to a gene. Germline assignment: CDR1 LNHDA and CDR2 SQIVND (reference sequence). The CDR3 is made up of 14 amino acids.

This chain connects TRBV5-4 to TRBJ2-7; TRBD1 might be the D (5 bases). CDR1 is SGHNT and CDR2 is YYREEE in the germline V gene (reference sequence). The CDR3 loop spans 15 amino acids. V was shortened by 3 bases and J by 1 base, with 14 bases between the two germline ends. Here the CDR3 reads CASSSTGPGSYEQYF. CDR3 nucleotides: TGTGCCAGCAGCTCTACAGGCCCAGGGTCCTACGAGCAGTACTTC.

V usage is TRBV6-1 and J usage is TRBJ1-2, with D unclear. This CDR3 spans 15 amino acids. The germline V gene encodes CDR1 MNHNS and CDR2 SASEGT. Trimming took off 3 bases at V and 4 bases at J, with 15 bases between the two ends. CDR3 in DNA: TGTGCCAGCAGTGACCGCTTCAAGGCTCCCTATGGCTACACCTTC. Amino acid sequence: CASSDRFKAPYGYTF.

The chain uses TRBV29-1 and TRBJ1-1; TRBD1 might be the D (5 bases). V lost 0 bases and J lost 5, with 16 bases in between. Germline-derived CDR1 and CDR2 are SQVTM and ANQGSEA. The CDR3 has 15 residues. The chain's CDR3 is CSVEDPPGKLTEAFF. The DNA of the CDR3 is TGCAGCGTTGAAGATCCTCCAGGGAAGTTAACTGAAGCTTTCTTT.

This chain links TRBV4-2 with TRBJ1-1; D ambiguous. There are 14 residues in the CDR3. Germline lookup yields CDR1 LGHNA and CDR2 YNFKEQ. The V end lost 3 bases, the J end lost 2 bases, and 10 bases lay between the germline ends. The CDR3 DNA is TGTGCCAGCAGCCAGGTGGAGAGAAACACTGAAGCTTTCTTT. It translates to CASSQVERNTEAFF.